The clone carrying this T cell receptor beta chain was seen repeatedly, ten times or more. What it recognizes is unknown. The sample belongs to a study of beta chain features in type 1 diabetes. Study-wide results and caveats: In the patient group, naive, central memory and Treg TCRB repertoires seemed more alike than in the healthy donor group. Sequencing of cDNA might inflate the share of cells that strongly express TCR.

Each donor gave one heparinised blood draw averaging around 120 mL. Sorting based on CD45RO/CCR7/CD25/CD127/CD95/CD27 separated CD4+ naive, central memory, regulatory and stem cell-like memory cells. The entirety of the isolated RNA underwent reverse transcription, so expressed TCRB transcripts were sequenced. The repertoire was sequenced with immunoSEQ multiplex PCR; TCRdb's copy has only in-frame clones and lacks some. There are about 360,000 clones in the sample; roughly 13% occur only once, and more than 0.015% lies in the top ten. CDR1 is SGHTA, CDR2 FQGNSA, per germline. The CDR3 contains 15 residues. Trimming left V 10 bases short and J 5 bases short, with 22 bases between.

The TCR sequence derives from a young man in good health. Sample: naive CD4+ T cells from blood. This chain joins TRBV7-2 and TRBJ2-3; D perhaps matches TRBD2 (6 bases). The CDR3 bases are TGTGCCACCCGGAGGCGGGGTTACCAAGGAGATACGCAGTATTTT. Protein: CATRRRGYQGDTQYF. Full variable domain (rest looked up from reference TRBV7-2 and TRBJ2-3): GAGVSQSPSNKVTEKGKDVELRCDPISGHTALYWYRQSLGQGLEFLIYFQGNSAPDKSGLPSDRFSAERTGGSVSTLTIQRTQQEDSAVYLCATRRRGYQGDTQYFGPGTRLTVL.